Reported below is one T cell receptor (beta chain). The sample comes from a study of monozygotic twins with inflammatory bowel disease. TCRdb re-analyzed the 5' RACE reads; it lists each CDR3 protein once, without DNA. This table lists 80,000 or so distinct CDR3 sequences. Sequencing was done on a sample of blood. The receptor was isolated from a human donor with ulcerative colitis or Crohn's disease, or a healthy co-twin of an affected twin (not recorded which).

The CDR3 loop reads CASSLARSSDTQYF. The rearrangement links TRBV7-2 to TRBJ2-3; absent DNA, TCRdb's TRBD2 call cannot be checked. This CDR3 comprises 14 residues. CDR1 and CDR2 (germline): SGHTA, FQGNSA.